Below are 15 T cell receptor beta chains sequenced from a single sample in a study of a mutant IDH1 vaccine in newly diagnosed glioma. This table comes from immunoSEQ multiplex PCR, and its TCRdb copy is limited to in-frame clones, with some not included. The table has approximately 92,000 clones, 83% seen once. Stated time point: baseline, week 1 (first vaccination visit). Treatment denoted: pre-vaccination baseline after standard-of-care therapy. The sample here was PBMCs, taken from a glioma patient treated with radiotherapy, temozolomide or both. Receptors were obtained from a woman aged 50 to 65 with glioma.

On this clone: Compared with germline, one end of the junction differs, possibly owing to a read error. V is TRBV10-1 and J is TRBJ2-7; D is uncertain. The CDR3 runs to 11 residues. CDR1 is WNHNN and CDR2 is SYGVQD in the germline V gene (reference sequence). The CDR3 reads CASTDGYGQYF. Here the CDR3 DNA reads TGCGCCAGCACCGATGGCTACGGGCAGTACTTC.

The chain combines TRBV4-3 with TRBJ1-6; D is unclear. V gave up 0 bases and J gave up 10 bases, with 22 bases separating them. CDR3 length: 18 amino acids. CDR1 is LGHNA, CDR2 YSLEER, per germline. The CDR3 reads CASSQDGTGSGLGSPLHF. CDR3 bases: TGCGCCAGCAGCCAAGATGGTACTGGGTCGGGTCTCGGGTCACCCCTCCACTTT.

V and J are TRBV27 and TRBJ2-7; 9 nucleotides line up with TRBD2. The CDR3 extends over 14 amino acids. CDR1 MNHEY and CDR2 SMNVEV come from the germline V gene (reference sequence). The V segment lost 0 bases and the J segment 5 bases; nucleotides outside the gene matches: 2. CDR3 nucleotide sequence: TGTGCCAGCAGTTTATCTCCTAGCGGGGACGAGCAGTACTTC. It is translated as CASSLSPSGDEQYF.

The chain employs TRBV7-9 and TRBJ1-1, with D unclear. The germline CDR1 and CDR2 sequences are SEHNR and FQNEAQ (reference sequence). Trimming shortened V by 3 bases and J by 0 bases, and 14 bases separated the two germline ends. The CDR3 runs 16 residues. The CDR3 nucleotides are TGTGCCAGCAGCTTTTGGGAAGGGCACTTGAACACTGAAGCTTTCTTT. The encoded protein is CASSFWEGHLNTEAFF.

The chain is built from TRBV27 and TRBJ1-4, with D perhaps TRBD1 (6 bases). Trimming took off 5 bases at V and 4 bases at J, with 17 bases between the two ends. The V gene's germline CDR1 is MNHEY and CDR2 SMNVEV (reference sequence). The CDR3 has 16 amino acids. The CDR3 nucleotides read TGTGCCAGCAGTCTAACCCGGACAGCGTATAATGAAAAACTGTTTTTT. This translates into CASSLTRTAYNEKLFF. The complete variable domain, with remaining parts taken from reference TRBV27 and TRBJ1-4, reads EAQVTQNPRYLITVTGKKLTVTCSQNMNHEYMSWYRQDPGLGLRQIYYSMNVEVTDKGDVPEGYKVSRKEKRNFPLILESPSPNQTSLYFCASSLTRTAYNEKLFFGSGTQLSVL.

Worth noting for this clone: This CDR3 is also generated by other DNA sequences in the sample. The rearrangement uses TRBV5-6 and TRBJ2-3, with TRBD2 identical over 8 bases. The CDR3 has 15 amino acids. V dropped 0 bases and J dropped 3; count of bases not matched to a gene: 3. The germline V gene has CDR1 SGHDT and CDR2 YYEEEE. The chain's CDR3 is CASSLVSGATDTQYF. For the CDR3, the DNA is TGTGCCAGCAGCTTGGTTAGCGGGGCGACAGATACGCAGTATTTT.

Here the CDR3 reads CASSRTGTDYGYTF. For the CDR3, the DNA is TGTGCCAGTAGTAGGACCGGGACAGACTATGGCTACACCTTC. V and J are TRBV19 and TRBJ1-2, with 7 bases aligning to TRBD1. With 4 bases clipped from V and 3 bases from J, the junction kept 5 bases outside the gene matches. The CDR3 runs to 14 residues. CDR1 and CDR2 from the germline V gene are LNHDA and SQIVND (reference sequence). The variable domain in full, completed from reference TRBV19 and TRBJ1-2, reads DGGITQSPKYLFRKEGQNVTLSCEQNLNHDAMYWYRQDPGQGLRLIYYSQIVNDFQKGDIAEGYSVSREKKESFPLTVTSAQKNPTAFYLCASSRTGTDYGYTFGSGTRLTVV.

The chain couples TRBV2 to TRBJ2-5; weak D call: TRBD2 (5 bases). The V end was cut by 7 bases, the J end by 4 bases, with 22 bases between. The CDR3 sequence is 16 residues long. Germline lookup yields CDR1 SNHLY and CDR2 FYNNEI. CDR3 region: CASKADLIGDRETQYF. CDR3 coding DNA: TGTGCCAGCAAGGCGGACCTGATCGGGGATCGAGAGACCCAGTACTTC.

This chain's CDR3 is CASNLGEQYNSPLHF. The CDR3, as DNA: TGTGCCAGCAACCTGGGCGAACAATATAATTCACCCCTCCACTTT. This chain links TRBV6-1 with TRBJ1-6; D unclear. This CDR3 has 15 amino acids. Germline V gives CDR1 MNHNS, CDR2 SASEGT. With 7 bases removed from V and 4 bases from J, the gap between germline ends came to 14 bases.

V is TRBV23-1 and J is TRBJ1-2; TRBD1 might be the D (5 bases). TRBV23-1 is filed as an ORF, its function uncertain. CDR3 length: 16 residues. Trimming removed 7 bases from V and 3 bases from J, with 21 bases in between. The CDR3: CASIFWDRIPHYGYTF. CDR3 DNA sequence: TGCGCCAGCATCTTCTGGGACCGAATCCCGCACTATGGCTACACCTTC.

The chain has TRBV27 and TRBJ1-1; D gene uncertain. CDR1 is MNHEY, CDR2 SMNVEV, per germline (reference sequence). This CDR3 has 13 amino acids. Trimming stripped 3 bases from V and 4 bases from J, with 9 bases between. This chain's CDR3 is CASSLGSGTEAFF. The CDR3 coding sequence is TGTGCCAGCAGTTTGGGGTCAGGCACTGAAGCTTTCTTT.

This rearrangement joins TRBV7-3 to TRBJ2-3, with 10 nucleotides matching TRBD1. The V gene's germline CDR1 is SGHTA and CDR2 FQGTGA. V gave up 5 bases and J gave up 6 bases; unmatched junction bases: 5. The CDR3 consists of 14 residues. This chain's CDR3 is CASSPGQGTDTQYF. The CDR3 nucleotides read TGTGCCAGCAGCCCGGGACAGGGGACCGATACGCAGTATTTT.

The DNA for the CDR3 is TGTGCCAGCAGCCAAGCGGATGAGCAGTTCTTC. This translates into CASSQADEQFF. V gene TRBV4-2 combines with J gene TRBJ2-1; D not certain. Per germline, CDR1 LGHNA and CDR2 YNFKEQ. The V end lost 1 base, the J end lost 8 bases, and 3 bases lay between the germline ends. The length of the CDR3 is 11 residues.

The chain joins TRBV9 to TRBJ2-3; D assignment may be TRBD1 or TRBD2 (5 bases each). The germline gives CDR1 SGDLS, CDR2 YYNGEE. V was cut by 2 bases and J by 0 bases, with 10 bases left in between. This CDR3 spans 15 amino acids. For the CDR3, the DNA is TGTGCCAGCAGCGTGGGGACCCGCAGCACAGATACGCAGTATTTT. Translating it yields CASSVGTRSTDTQYF.

The CDR3 coding sequence is TGTGCCAGCAGCTTCCAGGGTACCAACCACGAGCAGTACTTC. It yields the protein CASSFQGTNHEQYF. The chain couples TRBV7-9 to TRBJ2-7, with D perhaps TRBD1 (5 bases). Germline V lookup: CDR1 SEHNR, CDR2 FQNEAQ (reference sequence). The CDR3 runs 14 residues. Trimming left V 3 bases short and J 5 bases short, with 14 bases between.